This T cell receptor beta chain was sequenced during a study of spatial heterogeneity in lung cancer. Study-level information: At a median of about 22 months after resection, follow-up PBMC samples were sequenced when available. Among detected sequences, beta-chain ones consistently exceeded alpha-chain ones in number.

Time point given: blood at routine non-recurrence follow-up after resection. From tumor, nontumor lung or frozen PBMC, whole RNA was taken unsorted for sequencing. With 1 base removed from V and 7 bases from J, the gap between germline ends came to 17 bases. This CDR3 comprises 16 residues. Germline V gene data show CDR1 as SGHVS and CDR2 as FNYEAQ. This clonotype has at least ten counts. TCRdb recomputed calls from the 5' RACE reads with MiXCR, one row per CDR3 protein. The sample holds fewer than 30,000 distinct CDR3 sequences, approximately 6% seen once. The V call is TRBV7-6, the J call TRBJ2-1; D assignment may be TRBD1 or TRBD2 (6 bases each). The sample in question was PBMCs, obtained at follow-up. The sequence came from a male donor with early-stage non-small cell lung cancer. This chain's CDR3 is CASSLVPGGGPNEQFF. The CDR3 nucleotides are TGTGCCAGCAGCTTAGTTCCCGGGGGCGGCCCGAATGAGCAGTTCTTC.